This TCR beta chain is from a study of T cells in Graves' hyperthyroidism and ophthalmopathy. Diagnoses rested on clinical symptoms, serum thyroxine and TRAb, thyroid ultrasound and orbital computed tomography. The authors took PBMCs from roughly 9.3 ml fresh peripheral blood. RNA transcripts gave rise to amplified TCR beta CDR3 regions. TCR CDR3 underwent first-round RT-PCR with the HTBI primer set. TCRdb analysed the multiplex PCR reads with MiXCR anew, one entry per CDR3 protein. The sample lists approximately 870,000 distinct CDR3 sequences; 38% were seen once. CDR1 and CDR2 (germline): GTSNPN, SVGIG (reference sequence). There are 14 residues in the CDR3. With 4 bases clipped from V and 6 bases from J, the junction kept 10 bases outside the gene matches.

The rearrangement links TRBV30 to TRBJ2-7; TRBD2 matches at 9 bases. This receptor was identified in a man aged 18-30 years with Graves' hyperthyroidism. The specimen sequenced was blood. CDR3 sequence: CAWKAVAGEGEQYF. Written as DNA, the CDR3 is TGTGCCTGGAAGGCGGTAGCGGGAGAGGGCGAGCAGTACTTC.